This TCR beta chain derives from a study of vaccination effects on CD4 cells after COVID-19. Turning to this clone: Its specificity is unknown.

Overall study findings and caveats: Long after vaccination, the clones induced by infection and by vaccine shrank markedly in size.

The CDR3 extends over 14 amino acids. V lost 5 bases to trimming and J lost 0 bases; unmatched junction nucleotides: 4. Germline CDR1 reads PRHDT; CDR2 reads FYEKMQ (reference sequence). Culture lasted 10 days before CD4+ T cell isolation. Generated by immunoSEQ multiplex PCR, the TCRdb table keeps only in-frame clones and is missing some. The sample shows tens of thousands of clones, approximately 72% of them seen only once. The receptor comes from a human donor who had a prior SARS-CoV-2 infection. Here the sequenced sample was CD4+ T cells from PBMCs cultured without peptide, taken before COVID-19 vaccination. The chain carries TRBV13 and TRBJ2-7; 7 bases agree with TRBD2. CDR3 loop: CASSPRTSSYEQYF. The CDR3 DNA reads TGTGCCAGCAGCCCCCGGACTAGCTCCTACGAGCAGTACTTC.